This TCR beta chain was captured in a study of blood T cell repertoires in COVID-19. Sequenced by immunoSEQ multiplex PCR; TCRdb stores in-frame clones only, minus some. The sample records approximately 330,000 clones, just under 90% being singletons. Unmatched junction bases numbered 6, after V lost 4 bases and J lost 1 base. From germline, CDR1 is PRHDT and CDR2 FYEKMQ (reference sequence). This CDR3 is built from 16 residues. The sample holds one count of this clone. Cohort 3 recovered donors had two negative PCRs, clearance, or symptom resolution. Specimen: PBMCs or T cells enriched from blood (not recorded which). The chain has TRBV13 and TRBJ1-5; 8 bases fit TRBD1. The clonotype was recovered from a woman aged 25 to 39 who had recovered from COVID-19. CDR3 in amino acids: CASSYGQGLSNQPQHF. CDR3 nucleotide sequence: TGTGCCAGCAGCTACGGACAGGGTTTAAGCAATCAGCCCCAGCATTTT.